The 27 T cell receptor beta chains reported below all come from one sample, sequenced in a study of shared clonotypes between healthy human individuals. TCRdb's copy holds only in-frame clones and misses some; the assay was immunoSEQ multiplex PCR. The data contain a few million clones, just over 90% of them seen just once; the ten biggest clones take up 0.14%. The sequencing input was naive CD4+ T cells sorted from blood. The subset denotes: CD45RA+ positively selected. These receptors all stem from a man in his late teens or twenties in good health.

The CDR3 DNA reads as TGTGCCAGCAGCTTAGCGGGTATTATGGCGAACACTGAAGCTTTCTTT. This translates into CASSLAGIMANTEAFF. This chain joins TRBV7-8 and TRBJ1-1; no reliable D call. Germline assignment: CDR1 SGHVS and CDR2 FQNEAQ. CDR3 length: 16 amino acids. Trimming removed 0 bases from V and 1 base from J, with 12 bases in between.

This clone was recorded only once. The chain carries TRBV6-1 and TRBJ2-7, with 7 nucleotides matching TRBD2. Germline CDR1 is MNHNS and CDR2 is SASEGT. The length of the CDR3 is 15 residues. The trim removed 3 bases at V and 0 bases at J, leaving 5 bases unmatched. In DNA form, the CDR3 reads TGTGCCAGCAGTGACGGGCTAGCGGCCTCCTACGAGCAGTACTTC. Protein product: CASSDGLAASYEQYF.

About this clone: This sample also contains other DNA sequences that code for the same CDR3. The rearrangement joins TRBV18 to TRBJ2-7; TRBD1 matches at 9 bases. This CDR3 spans 15 amino acids. Trimming at V came to 0 bases and at J to 2 bases, leaving 2 bases not matched to a gene. Germline CDR1 KGHSH, CDR2 LQKENI. The CDR3 DNA reads TGTGCCAGCTCACCACCGGGACAGGGTCCCTACGAGCAGTACTTC. Its translation: CASSPPGQGPYEQYF.

V gene TRBV7-2 combines with J gene TRBJ2-3; 8 bases fit TRBD2. V shed 0 bases, J shed 10 bases, and the junction held 12 bases outside the gene matches. Germline CDR1 is SGHTA and CDR2 is FQGNSA. The CDR3 is 16 amino acids. For the CDR3, the DNA is TGTGCCAGCAGCTTAGCACCCCGGGAGGGAAGTTGGCCGCAGTATTTT. It translates to CASSLAPREGSWPQYF.

The CDR3: CASSRTGTGSGNSPLHF. As DNA, the CDR3 is TGCGCCAGCAGCCGAACCGGGACAGGGAGCGGGAATTCACCCCTCCACTTT. V usage is TRBV4-3 and J usage is TRBJ1-6; 9 nucleotides align to TRBD1. This CDR3 comprises 17 residues. The junction had 11 bases not matched to a gene; V was cut back by 4 bases and J by 7 bases. The germline V gene encodes CDR1 LGHNA and CDR2 YSLEER.

The V call is TRBV7-3, the J call TRBJ1-2; D not resolved. The germline V gene encodes CDR1 SGHTA and CDR2 FQGTGA. This CDR3 has 19 amino acids. The V end was cut by 1 base, the J end by 0 bases, with 21 bases between. The CDR3 coding sequence is TGTGCCAGCAGCTTAAGGTTCTTACCTCTGAAGTTTACTAACTATGGCTACACCTTC. Its protein product is CASSLRFLPLKFTNYGYTF.

The CDR3 region has the DNA TGTGCCAGCAGTTTCAGGACGGGTGAGCAGTTCTTC. Protein sequence: CASSFRTGEQFF. The chain uses TRBV27 and TRBJ2-1; D gene unclear. This CDR3 comprises 12 residues. The V gene's germline CDR1 is MNHEY and CDR2 SMNVEV (reference sequence). V was pared by 3 bases and J by 9 bases, with 9 bases between.

CDR3 DNA: TGCGCCAGCAGCCTATCGGGACACCAAAGAGCTGACTATGGCTACACCTTC. This encodes CASSLSGHQRADYGYTF. This chain links TRBV4-1 with TRBJ1-2; D is perhaps TRBD1 (6 bases). The CDR3 extends over 17 amino acids. Trimming took off 4 bases at V and 3 bases at J, with 21 bases between the two ends. Germline V gives CDR1 MGHRA, CDR2 YSYEKL.

This rearrangement joins TRBV29-1 to TRBJ1-2; D is uncertain. Germline assignment: CDR1 SQVTM and CDR2 ANQGSEA. The CDR3 covers 13 residues. V lost 2 bases and J lost 4, with 11 bases in between. This chain's CDR3 is CSVEYLAAYGYTF. The CDR3 DNA is TGCAGCGTTGAATACTTGGCAGCCTATGGCTACACCTTC.

The J gene is TRBJ1-6, the V gene TRBV30; tentative D call: TRBD1 (5 bases). Germline V gives CDR1 GTSNPN, CDR2 SVGIG (reference sequence). Trimming removed 2 bases from V and 7 bases from J, with 12 bases in between. The CDR3 covers 14 residues. The CDR3 protein is CAWSIQGGNSPLHF. The CDR3 DNA sequence: TGTGCCTGGAGTATCCAGGGAGGGAATTCACCCCTCCACTTT. The entire variable domain, with the rest obtained from reference TRBV30 and TRBJ1-6, is as follows: SQTIHQWPATLVQPVGSPLSLECTVEGTSNPNLYWYRQAAGRGLQLLFYSVGIGQISSEVPQNLSASRPQDRQFILSSKKLLLSDSGFYLCAWSIQGGNSPLHFGNGTRLTVT.

The V and J genes are TRBV11-2 and TRBJ2-7, with 8 positions matching TRBD2. After removal of 5 bases from V and 3 bases from J, the junction contained 9 bases not matched to a gene. This CDR3 has 15 amino acids. The V gene's germline CDR1 is SGHAT and CDR2 FQNNGV. For the CDR3, the DNA is TGTGCCAGCAGCCCTAGCACCGGGACTAGCTACGAGCAGTACTTC. Encoded protein: CASSPSTGTSYEQYF.

The V and J genes are TRBV2 and TRBJ2-7; D perhaps matches TRBD2 (6 bases). V lost 5 bases and J lost 3, with 14 bases in between. Germline CDR1 and CDR2: SNHLY and FYNNEI. The CDR3 sequence is 14 residues long. The CDR3 spells CASSRAGSYYEQYF. CDR3 DNA: TGTGCCAGCAGTCGTGCGGGGAGCTACTACGAGCAGTACTTC.

J is TRBJ2-5 and V is TRBV6-5; D may be TRBD1 (5 bases). V was shortened by 0 bases and J by 0 bases, with 11 bases between the two germline ends. The CDR3 extends over 16 amino acids. Germline V gene data show CDR1 as MNHEY and CDR2 as SVGAGI. CDR3 region: CASSYSGPDYQETQYF. The CDR3 nucleotides read TGTGCCAGCAGTTACTCGGGGCCGGATTACCAAGAGACCCAGTACTTC.

CDR3 amino acids: CASSEWRGLQQFF. In DNA form, the CDR3 reads TGTGCCAGCAGTGAATGGAGGGGACTACAGCAGTTCTTC. This sequence joins TRBV25-1 and TRBJ2-1; the match to TRBD2 covers 7 bases. V shed 1 base, J shed 11 bases, and the junction held 5 bases outside the gene matches. This CDR3 has 13 amino acids. Germline V gene lookup returns CDR1 MGHDK and CDR2 SYGVNS.

This sequence joins TRBV18 and TRBJ2-5, with TRBD2 matching 10 bases. With V trimmed by 0 bases and J by 6 bases, 13 bases remained unmatched. CDR1 and CDR2 (germline): KGHSH, LQKENI. This CDR3 is built from 18 residues. CDR3 DNA: TGTGCCAGCTCACCACCCACCCGGGCTAGCGGGAGCGGGAAGACCCAGTACTTC. Translating gives CASSPPTRASGSGKTQYF. Looking up the rest from reference TRBV18 and TRBJ2-5 gives the full variable domain: NAGVMQNPRHLVRRRGQEARLRCSPMKGHSHVYWYRQLPEEGLKFMVYLQKENIIDESGMPKERFSAEFPKEGPSILRIQQVVRGDSAAYFCASSPPTRASGSGKTQYFGPGTRLLVL.

The J gene is TRBJ1-4, the V gene TRBV30; 7 bases line up with TRBD1. Germline V gene data show CDR1 as GTSNPN and CDR2 as SVGIG (reference sequence). The CDR3 consists of 13 residues. V was pared by 5 bases and J by 5 bases, with 5 bases of the junction left unmatched. The CDR3 DNA follows: TGTGCCTGGGCCATACAGGGGAATGAAAAACTGTTTTTT. This gives the protein CAWAIQGNEKLFF.

The gene calls are TRBV30 and TRBJ1-1; 7 bases map to TRBD1. The ends lost 3 bases at V and 7 bases at J; junction bases unmatched: 5. CDR1 GTSNPN and CDR2 SVGIG come from the germline V gene (reference sequence). This CDR3 region has 12 residues. In nucleotides, the CDR3 is TGTGCCTGGAGCTTCAGACAGGGTGAAGCTTTCTTT. This translates into CAWSFRQGEAFF.

This chain joins TRBV28 and TRBJ1-3, with 7 bases fitting TRBD1. V was pared by 6 bases and J by 4 bases, with 6 bases of the junction left unmatched. The germline gives CDR1 MDHEN, CDR2 SYDVKM. CDR3 length: 14 amino acids. The CDR3 nucleotides are TGTGCCAGCAGCACAGGGGCCCAAGGAAACACCATATATTTT. This encodes CASSTGAQGNTIYF.

V and J are TRBV14 and TRBJ1-6; D is unclear. The germline gives CDR1 SGHDN, CDR2 FVKESK. The length of the CDR3 is 16 residues. Trimming shortened V by 0 bases and J by 7 bases, and 13 bases separated the two germline ends. The CDR3 here is CASSQDQLNTNSPLHF. In nucleotides, the CDR3 is TGTGCCAGCAGCCAAGATCAGCTTAACACCAATTCACCCCTCCACTTT.

The chain has TRBV5-8 and TRBJ2-5; 12 nucleotides line up with TRBD2. The germline V gene encodes CDR1 SGHTS and CDR2 YDEGEE. After removal of 6 bases from V and 5 bases from J, the junction contained 20 bases not matched to a gene. This CDR3 contains 19 residues. CDR3 amino acids: CASIRDRGLLAGGRETQYF. The CDR3 DNA reads TGTGCCAGCATTCGGGACAGGGGACTACTAGCGGGAGGACGGGAGACCCAGTACTTC.

The chain links TRBV18 to TRBJ1-5; no reliable D call. CDR3 length: 13 residues. V lost 3 bases and J lost 3, with 6 bases in between. Looked up from germline, CDR1 is KGHSH and CDR2 is LQKENI. The CDR3 nucleotides read TGTGCCAGCTCACCCCAGTACAATCAGCCCCAGCATTTT. Protein: CASSPQYNQPQHF. Based on the CDR3 plus reference TRBV18 and TRBJ1-5, the full variable domain is NAGVMQNPRHLVRRRGQEARLRCSPMKGHSHVYWYRQLPEEGLKFMVYLQKENIIDESGMPKERFSAEFPKEGPSILRIQQVVRGDSAAYFCASSPQYNQPQHFGDGTRLSIL.

The rearrangement uses TRBV7-3 and TRBJ2-1; D gene ambiguous. V lost 2 bases to trimming and J lost 6 bases, with 5 bases between them. The CDR3 consists of 12 residues. Germline V lookup: CDR1 SGHTA, CDR2 FQGTGA. The DNA for the CDR3 is TGTGCCAGCAGCTTACCAAGCAATGAGCAGTTCTTC. The encoded protein is CASSLPSNEQFF.

This clone was detected only once. The chain couples TRBV6-6 to TRBJ1-2; 7 bases agree with TRBD1. The J segment lost 2 bases and the V segment lost 8 bases, leaving 5 bases of the junction unmatched. Germline values: CDR1 MNHNY, CDR2 SVGAGI (reference sequence). This CDR3 has 13 amino acids. CDR3 loop: CASLDRKNYGYTF. CDR3 in DNA: TGTGCCAGCCTGGACAGGAAAAACTATGGCTACACCTTC.

The chain links TRBV19 to TRBJ1-5; 8 bases fit TRBD1. This CDR3 is 16 amino acids long. CDR1 and CDR2 from the germline V gene are LNHDA and SQIVND (reference sequence). With V trimmed by 8 bases and J by 0 bases, 9 bases remained unmatched. The CDR3 DNA reads as TGTGCCAGTGCGACCCTACAGGGGGATAGCAATCAGCCCCAGCATTTT. Translated: CASATLQGDSNQPQHF. The variable domain in full, with the rest retrieved from reference TRBV19 and TRBJ1-5, is DGGITQSPKYLFRKEGQNVTLSCEQNLNHDAMYWYRQDPGQGLRLIYYSQIVNDFQKGDIAEGYSVSREKKESFPLTVTSAQKNPTAFYLCASATLQGDSNQPQHFGDGTRLSIL.

This sequence joins TRBV10-3 and TRBJ2-7; 10 positions agree with TRBD2. Losses at the gene ends were 4 bases for V and 4 bases for J; bases not matched to a gene: 13. The CDR3 consists of 17 residues. CDR1 ENHRY and CDR2 SYGVKD come from the germline V gene. CDR3 protein: CAISATASGRSGYEQYF. For the CDR3, the DNA is TGTGCCATCAGTGCCACGGCTAGCGGGAGATCAGGGTACGAGCAGTACTTC.

This chain connects TRBV2 to TRBJ2-1; TRBD1 matches 10 bases. The junction had 12 bases not matched to a gene; V was cut back by 7 bases and J by 9 bases. CDR3 length: 15 amino acids. Germline V gives CDR1 SNHLY, CDR2 FYNNEI. The CDR3: CASTNLGQGSGEQFF. In DNA, the CDR3 is TGTGCCAGCACCAACCTGGGACAGGGGAGCGGTGAGCAGTTCTTC.

This clone has just one count. One end of the junction varies from germline; a read error may be responsible. The genes are TRBV5-1 and TRBJ2-7; a possible D gene is TRBD2 (6 bases). The germline gives CDR1 SGHRS, CDR2 YFSETQ. This CDR3 comprises 14 residues. The CDR3: CASGLREGSYEQYF. In DNA, the CDR3 is TGCGCCAGCGGCTTGCGGGAAGGGTCCTACGAGCAGTACTTC.